This passage covers 29 T cell receptor beta chains from one sample sequenced in a study of T cells in Graves' hyperthyroidism and ophthalmopathy. RNA transcripts provided the source from which TCR beta CDR3 regions were amplified. A first-round RT-PCR of the TCR CDR3 used the HTBI primer set. TCRdb recomputed calls from the multiplex PCR reads with MiXCR, one row per CDR3 protein. Of about 480,000 distinct CDR3 sequences listed, approximately 25% are singletons. What was sequenced was blood. These TCRs come from a woman aged 25 to 39 with Graves' ophthalmopathy.

The genes are TRBV7-2 and TRBJ1-5, with TRBD1 as a possible D gene (6 bases). The CDR3 consists of 15 residues. The germline V gene encodes CDR1 SGHTA and CDR2 FQGNSA. Trimming pared 1 base from V and 2 bases from J, leaving 9 bases between. The chain's CDR3 is CASSLEHRGNQPQHF. Written as DNA, the CDR3 is TGTGCCAGCAGCTTAGAGCACAGGGGCAATCAGCCCCAGCATTTT.

This rearrangement joins TRBV12-5 to TRBJ2-7, with no clear D. The CDR3 runs to 16 residues. Germline V gene sequence: CDR1 LGHNT, CDR2 FRNRAP. V shed 0 bases and J shed 6 bases, with 18 bases lying between them. The CDR3 nucleotides are TGTGCTAGTGGTTTGGTACCTCTGGAGACGTCCGGCGAGCAGTACTTC. Translated: CASGLVPLETSGEQYF.

This clonotype showed up many times. The genes are TRBV7-2 and TRBJ2-7; D not certain. The CDR3 loop spans 15 amino acids. V was cut by 5 bases and J by 1 base, with 15 bases left in between. Germline values: CDR1 SGHTA, CDR2 FQGNSA. CDR3 nucleotides: TGTGCCAGCAGCCCCCCAGGCAGGCCTTCCTACGAGCAGTACTTC. As protein: CASSPPGRPSYEQYF.

This clonotype was observed at least ten times. The V call is TRBV19, the J call TRBJ1-5, with D possibly being TRBD1 (5 bases). Germline loops: CDR1 LNHDA, CDR2 SQIVND (reference sequence). The CDR3 covers 14 residues. V was trimmed by 5 bases and J by 2 bases, leaving 10 bases between them. For the CDR3, the DNA is TGTGCCAGTAGTTGGGGGGTACGCAATCAGCCCCAGCATTTT. Translating gives CASSWGVRNQPQHF.

This clonotype was picked up many times. CDR3 sequence: CSARDMGASYEQYF. The CDR3 nucleotides read TGCAGTGCTAGAGATATGGGGGCCTCCTACGAGCAGTACTTC. This chain uses TRBV20-1 with TRBJ2-7, with D possibly matching TRBD1 (6 bases). CDR1 is DFQATT and CDR2 is SNEGSKA in the germline V gene (reference sequence). The CDR3 contains 14 residues. V was clipped by 0 bases and J by 0 bases, with 9 bases between them.

There are many counts of this clonotype. This chain joins TRBV6-1 and TRBJ1-2, with 8 bases fitting TRBD1. V lost 5 bases, J lost 3 bases, and 5 bases stayed unmatched. The length of the CDR3 is 14 residues. Germline loops: CDR1 MNHNS, CDR2 SASEGT. The CDR3 DNA is TGTGCCAGCAGTCGGGACAGGACCCACTATGGCTACACCTTC. Its translation is CASSRDRTHYGYTF.

Regarding this clonotype: Lacking the conserved final phenylalanine or tryptophan, this CDR3 likely reflects a read error. The chain employs TRBV7-2 and TRBJ1-1; D unresolved. This CDR3 has 14 amino acids. V gave up 2 bases and J gave up 4 bases, with 11 bases separating them. The germline V gene has CDR1 SGHTA and CDR2 FQGNSA. This chain's CDR3 is CASSLSFGSTEAFD. CDR3 sequence (DNA): TGTGCCAGCAGCTTATCTTTTGGTAGCACTGAAGCTTTCGAT.

This clonotype has more than one count but fewer than ten. The V and J genes are TRBV12-3 or TRBV12-4 and TRBJ1-5, with D perhaps TRBD1 (5 bases). This CDR3 comprises 13 residues. V lost 6 bases and J lost 9, with 15 bases in between. CDR3 nucleotides: TGTGCCAGCAGAGGGGACTGGCAAGGGCCCCAGCATTTT. It encodes CASRGDWQGPQHF.

This clonotype appeared many times. The chain joins TRBV4-1 to TRBJ2-7, with TRBD1 matching over 8 bases. The CDR3 spans 14 residues. The V gene end was trimmed by 1 base and the J gene end by 4 bases; junction bases not matched to a gene: 3. Germline CDR1 is MGHRA and CDR2 is YSYEKL. As DNA, the CDR3 is TGCGCCAGCAGCCAAGCTGACAGGGGTTACGAGCAGTACTTC. Protein sequence: CASSQADRGYEQYF.

The table lists this clonotype with many counts. V gene TRBV6-1 combines with J gene TRBJ2-4; 15 positions match TRBD2. CDR3 length: 17 amino acids. The ends lost 3 bases at V and 7 bases at J; junction bases unmatched: 7. Germline V gene data show CDR1 as MNHNS and CDR2 as SASEGT. The CDR3 reads CASSETGLAGGRNIQYF. The CDR3 DNA sequence: TGTGCCAGCAGTGAGACCGGACTAGCGGGGGGGCGGAACATTCAGTACTTC.

The V gene is TRBV12-3 or TRBV12-4, the J gene TRBJ1-5, with TRBD1 matching over 7 bases. The V gene end was trimmed by 4 bases and the J gene end by 5 bases; junction bases not matched to a gene: 8. The CDR3 is 15 amino acids. Written as DNA, the CDR3 is TGTGCCAGCAGTTCCTCAGGGGGAGCTGATCAGCCCCAGCATTTT. This sequence encodes CASSSSGGADQPQHF.

Many counts were recorded for this clonotype. A junction end diverges from the germline sequence, so it may reflect a read error. The chain links TRBV3-1 to TRBJ1-5, with TRBD1 matching over 9 bases. The CDR3 is made up of 12 amino acids. CDR1 and CDR2 (germline): LGHDT, YNNKEL (reference sequence). The CDR3 sequence is CASSHNRDRAYF. In DNA, the CDR3 is TGTGCCAGCAGCCATAACCGGGACAGGGCTTATTTT. Based on the CDR3 plus reference TRBV3-1 and TRBJ1-5, the full variable domain is DTAVSQTPKYLVTQMGNDKSIKCEQNLGHDTMYWYKQDSKKFLKIMFSYNNKELIINETVPNRFSPKSPDKAHLNLHINSLELGDSAVYFCASSHNRDRAYFGDGTRLSIL.

The chain uses TRBV20-1 and TRBJ2-7; 7 bases are a match to TRBD2. Germline V CDR1 and CDR2: DFQATT, SNEGSKA (reference sequence). The CDR3 contains 13 residues. With 6 bases clipped from V and 2 bases from J, the junction kept 7 bases outside the gene matches. The CDR3 region is CSAVGLGTYEQYF. In DNA form, the CDR3 reads TGCAGTGCCGTAGGACTAGGGACCTACGAGCAGTACTTC.

This clonotype was detected ten times or more. The chain recombines TRBV20-1 with TRBJ1-5; 8 positions match TRBD1. The CDR3 extends over 14 amino acids. Trimming removed 4 bases from V and 1 base from J; junction bases left unmatched: 3. Germline values: CDR1 DFQATT, CDR2 SNEGSKA (reference sequence). CDR3 in amino acids: CSANGQGSNQPQHF. The CDR3, as DNA: TGCAGTGCTAACGGACAGGGCAGCAATCAGCCCCAGCATTTT.

The gene calls are TRBV15 and TRBJ2-5; 8 nucleotides line up with TRBD1. V shed 3 bases and J 4 bases; nucleotides not matched to a gene: 7. The V gene's germline CDR1 is LNHNV and CDR2 YYDKDF (reference sequence). The CDR3 runs to 15 residues. CDR3 bases: TGTGCCACCAGCAGCACTTTTGACAGGGGAGAGACCCAGTACTTC. Translation gives CATSSTFDRGETQYF.

This chain joins TRBV28 and TRBJ1-2; a possible D gene is TRBD1 (5 bases). The CDR3 covers 14 residues. The V and J ends lost 3 bases and 7 bases respectively, with 15 bases between them. Looked up from germline, CDR1 is MDHEN and CDR2 is SYDVKM. For the CDR3, the DNA is TGTGCCAGCAGTTTGGAGCAGGGTCTAAGTGGCTACACCTTC. It specifies CASSLEQGLSGYTF.

This clonotype was counted at least ten times. This chain joins TRBV11-2 and TRBJ2-2; D unclear. The CDR3 has 14 amino acids. Deletions cut 5 bases from V and 4 bases from J, with 11 bases between. Per germline, CDR1 SGHAT and CDR2 FQNNGV. Written as DNA, the CDR3 is TGTGCCAGCAGCCCCCCAGTACCCACCGGGGAGCTGTTTTTT. Amino acid sequence: CASSPPVPTGELFF.

This clonotype was counted ten times or more. The chain links TRBV5-1 to TRBJ1-1; maybe TRBD1 (5 bases). The CDR3 sequence is 14 residues long. Trimming pared 0 bases from V and 5 bases from J, leaving 11 bases between. Germline assignment: CDR1 SGHRS and CDR2 YFSETQ. Written as DNA, the CDR3 is TGCGCCAGCAGCTTGGAGGGGCCGTATACTGAAGCTTTCTTT. Its protein is CASSLEGPYTEAFF.

This clonotype has ten or more counts. DNA of the CDR3: TGTGCCAGCTCACCTAACAGGGGGGATGGCAATCAGCCCCAGCATTTT. This encodes CASSPNRGDGNQPQHF. The chain recombines TRBV18 with TRBJ1-5; 8 positions agree with TRBD1. Trimming at V came to 3 bases and at J to 2 bases, leaving 6 bases not matched to a gene. Per germline, CDR1 KGHSH and CDR2 LQKENI. The CDR3 extends over 16 amino acids. The full variable domain, completed using reference TRBV18 and TRBJ1-5, is NAGVMQNPRHLVRRRGQEARLRCSPMKGHSHVYWYRQLPEEGLKFMVYLQKENIIDESGMPKERFSAEFPKEGPSILRIQQVVRGDSAAYFCASSPNRGDGNQPQHFGDGTRLSIL.

This clonotype was counted many times. The rearrangement links TRBV15 to TRBJ1-1; 7 bases line up with TRBD1. This CDR3 region has 12 residues. Trimming cost V 1 base and J 9 bases; bases outside gene matches: 2. The germline gives CDR1 LNHNV, CDR2 YYDKDF (reference sequence). The CDR3 DNA sequence: TGTGCCACCAGCAGAGTAGGGGGCCAAGCTTTCTTT. Translation gives CATSRVGGQAFF.

About this clonotype: This may arise from a read error, as a much more abundant clone is one base away. The CDR3 does not end in the conserved phenylalanine or tryptophan, so this is likely a read error. The gene calls are TRBV20-1 and TRBJ1-2, with D maybe TRBD1 (5 bases). This CDR3 comprises 13 residues. V was trimmed by 0 bases and J by 10 bases, leaving 15 bases between them. The germline CDR1 and CDR2 sequences are DFQATT and SNEGSKA (reference sequence). The CDR3 region has the DNA TGCAGTGCTAGAGAGAGAATCAGGGTAGACTACACCCTC. Its protein is CSARERIRVDYTL.

The chain employs TRBV6-5 and TRBJ1-2; D might be TRBD1 (6 bases). The germline V gene has CDR1 MNHEY and CDR2 SVGAGI. Trimming shortened V by 6 bases and J by 3 bases, and 17 bases separated the two germline ends. This CDR3 has 15 amino acids. The CDR3 coding sequence is TGTGCCAGCAGACTCGAGGGGGGCTTAGACTATGGCTACACCTTC. Its translation is CASRLEGGLDYGYTF.

The genes are TRBV3-1 and TRBJ1-2, with 10 bases identical to TRBD1. Germline V gives CDR1 LGHDT, CDR2 YNNKEL (reference sequence). V lost 0 bases to trimming and J lost 7 bases; unmatched junction nucleotides: 11. The CDR3 has 17 amino acids. As DNA, the CDR3 is TGTGCCAGCAGCCAAGATCGGGGGACAGGGGTAATTTCTGGCTACACCTTC. Translated: CASSQDRGTGVISGYTF. The full variable domain, in which reference TRBV3-1 and TRBJ1-2 provide the parts outside the CDR3, is DTAVSQTPKYLVTQMGNDKSIKCEQNLGHDTMYWYKQDSKKFLKIMFSYNNKELIINETVPNRFSPKSPDKAHLNLHINSLELGDSAVYFCASSQDRGTGVISGYTFGSGTRLTVV.

As concerns this clonotype: Since the CDR3 does not end with the conserved phenylalanine or tryptophan, this likely comes from a read error. The gene calls are TRBV12-5 and TRBJ1-5; 8 nucleotides match TRBD1. The CDR3 runs to 17 residues. With 1 base clipped from V and 4 bases from J, the junction kept 9 bases outside the gene matches. CDR1 LGHNT and CDR2 FRNRAP come from the germline V gene. As DNA, the CDR3 is TGTGCTAGTGGTTTGGCGAAACCGAGACAGGGGAATCAGCCCCAGCATTAT. Residues: CASGLAKPRQGNQPQHY.

To note about this clonotype: A much bigger clone sits one base away, suggesting this may be a read error. The rearrangement links TRBV4-1 to TRBJ2-2, with unresolved D. Germline CDR1 MGHRA, CDR2 YSYEKL. The CDR3 is made up of 14 amino acids. V was cut by 7 bases and J by 3 bases, with 12 bases left in between. The CDR3 is CASTQRDDTGELFF. The CDR3 DNA reads TGCGCCAGCACCCAGCGAGATGACACCGGGGAGCTGTTTTTT.

The chain joins TRBV5-5 to TRBJ2-7; unclear D gene. The CDR3 is 14 residues long. The germline V gene encodes CDR1 SGHKS and CDR2 YYEKEE (reference sequence). The V end was cut by 4 bases, the J end by 0 bases, with 11 bases between. The CDR3 loop reads CASSRALSSYEQYF. The CDR3, as DNA: TGTGCCAGCAGCCGGGCCTTGAGCTCCTACGAGCAGTACTTC.

The chain carries TRBV6-5 and TRBJ1-2; D ambiguous. Trimming cost V 2 bases and J 5 bases, with 9 bases left between them. Germline assignment: CDR1 MNHEY and CDR2 SVGAGI. The CDR3 length is 13 residues. The CDR3 sequence: CASSYEEGYGYTF. As DNA, the CDR3 is TGTGCCAGCAGTTACGAAGAAGGATATGGCTACACCTTC.

This chain connects TRBV6-1 to TRBJ1-2; D not certain. The germline CDR1 and CDR2 sequences are MNHNS and SASEGT. V was shortened by 1 base and J by 7 bases, with 13 bases between the two germline ends. The CDR3 is made up of 14 amino acids. CDR3 sequence reads: CASSEGMVGGGYTF. In DNA, the CDR3 is TGTGCCAGCAGTGAAGGAATGGTTGGAGGTGGCTACACCTTC.

This clonotype has only a few counts. The CDR3 protein is CASSSRYSEAFF. The CDR3 DNA reads TGTGCCAGCAGTTCACGGTATTCTGAAGCTTTCTTT. This chain connects TRBV12-3 or TRBV12-4 to TRBJ1-1; D unresolved. The CDR3 loop spans 12 amino acids. Trimming shortened V by 4 bases and J by 6 bases, and 9 bases separated the two germline ends.